This T cell receptor (beta chain) was sequenced for a study of cytomegalovirus exposure and HLA in healthy donors. Findings and caveats of the study: In vitro work confirmed that three CMV-associated chains recognize CMV antigens. On later analysis, the bulk of CMV-associated TCR beta chains appeared to be HLA-restricted. Later, an analysis found that common viral pathogens appeared to be linked with several of the most significant clusters. Previously analyzed data showed that most TCR beta V segments were productive at a frequency of about 87% or about 30%.

It was with 60 Vbeta and 13 Jbeta primers that the PCR ran. Using immunoSEQ multiplex PCR, the repertoire was profiled, and TCRdb retains in-frame clones only, with some absent. The data contain 130,000 or so clones, roughly three fifths of them seen just once; the ten biggest clones take up approximately 8.5%. Comments on this clone: As yet, its antigen is unknown.

The length of the CDR3 is 15 residues. Trimming at V came to 8 bases and at J to 5 bases, leaving 14 bases not matched to a gene. Looked up from germline, CDR1 is MNHNS and CDR2 is SASEGT. The sample was PBMCs. The chain joins TRBV6-1 to TRBJ2-5; 7 nucleotides line up with TRBD1. The clonotype was recovered from a woman aged 40 to 50 in good health and CMV-seropositive. CDR3 bases: TGTGCCAGCCGTAGACAGGGTAGTTTTTACGAGACCCAGTACTTC. Its translation: CASRRQGSFYETQYF.